These T cell receptor beta chains were read from a single sample in a study of Ad26.COV2.S vaccination and SARS-CoV-2 variants. TCRdb's table, derived via immunoSEQ multiplex PCR, lists solely in-frame clones and lacks some. Of 380,000 or so clones in the sample, around 82% are singletons; the top ten hold about 8%. This specimen consisted of peripheral blood, obtained in a trial of Ad26.COV2.S vaccine versus placebo. The receptors here all came from a person between 18 and 60 years old who received the Ad26.COV2.S COVID-19 vaccine or a placebo. CDR3s include the opening cysteine and the closing phenylalanine or tryptophan. D genes are given only for firm matches. Expanded clones get a size class; other rows say once, few or many, or leave the size out.

j_gene | abundance | d_gene | v_gene | CDR3aa | CDR3nt
TRBJ1-1 | . | . | TRBV7-9 | CASSLAGPGVGTEAFF | TGTGCCAGCAGCTTAGCGGGGCCAGGGGTCGGAACTGAAGCTTTCTTT
TRBJ2-3 | few | . | TRBV27 | CASSLGLSTDTQYF | TGTGCCAGCAGTTTAGGACTGAGCACAGATACGCAGTATTTT
TRBJ1-1 | . | . | TRBV11-2 | CASSRSRGGVTDTEAFF | TGTGCCAGCAGCCGATCCCGAGGGGGGGTTACGGACACTGAAGCTTTCTTT
TRBJ2-5 | . | TRBD2 | TRBV7-9 | CASSSGLAGYPPQETQYF | TGTGCCAGCAGCAGCGGACTAGCGGGGTATCCGCCCCAAGAGACCCAGTACTTC
TRBJ2-7 | few | . | TRBV2 | CASVDGVSYEQYF | TGTGCCAGCGTGGACGGGGTCTCCTACGAGCAGTACTTC
TRBJ2-3 | once | TRBD2 | TRBV19 | CASSLRTSGRAIDTQYF | TGTGCCAGTAGTCTACGGACTAGCGGGAGGGCAATAGATACGCAGTATTTT
TRBJ2-7 | . | TRBD1 | TRBV2 | CASSLSPDRIDEQYF | TGTGCCAGCAGCCTATCCCCGGACAGGATAGACGAGCAGTACTTC
TRBJ2-7 | once | TRBD1 | TRBV5-1 | CASSLESRGHPESYEQYF | TGCGCCAGCAGCTTGGAGAGCAGGGGGCACCCGGAGTCCTACGAGCAGTACTTC
TRBJ2-7 | . | TRBD2 | TRBV6-5 | CASSYSAGGSYEQYF | TGTGCCAGCAGTTACTCCGCGGGGGGATCCTACGAGCAGTACTTC
TRBJ2-3 | . | . | TRBV2 | CASSDDLTDTQYF | TGTGCCAGCAGTGACGACCTCACAGATACGCAGTATTTT
TRBJ1-2 | . | TRBD1 | TRBV20-1 | CSAGQGGGYTF | TGCAGTGCAGGACAGGGGGGAGGCTACACCTTC
TRBJ1-5 | once | . | TRBV13 | CASSLVGQERQPQHF | TGTGCCAGCAGCTTAGTGGGGCAGGAACGGCAGCCCCAGCATTTT
TRBJ1-5 | . | . | TRBV5-6 | CASSLGSNQPQHF | TGTGCCAGCAGCTTGGGGAGTAATCAGCCCCAGCATTTT
TRBJ2-6 | few | . | TRBV27 | CASRGSGRSGANVLTF | TGTGCCAGCAGAGGTTCTGGGAGATCTGGGGCCAACGTCCTGACTTTC
TRBJ1-5 | . | . | TRBV7-5 | CARSLEAGSNQPQHF | TGTGCCAGAAGCTTAGAGGCAGGCTCCAATCAGCCCCAGCATTTT
TRBJ1-4 | . | . | TRBV19 | CASSPWVGEEKLFF | TGTGCCAGTAGCCCCTGGGTGGGAGAGGAAAAACTGTTTTTT
TRBJ2-1 | . | . | TRBV28 | CASSFGGHEQFF | TGTGCCAGCAGTTTCGGAGGACATGAGCAGTTCTTC
TRBJ1-1 | . | . | TRBV11-3 | CASSYLDGNTEAFF | TGTGCCAGCAGCTATTTAGACGGGAACACTGAAGCTTTCTTT
TRBJ2-6 | . | . | TRBV11-3 | CASSLRDLAGANVLTF | TGTGCCAGCAGCTTACGAGACCTAGCTGGGGCCAACGTCCTGACTTTC
TRBJ2-3 | . | TRBD2 | TRBV15 | CATSIRGGHPDTQYF | TGTGCCACCAGCATACGGGGGGGCCACCCAGATACGCAGTATTTT
TRBJ1-2 | once | . | TRBV7-9 | CASSLVGVIGGYTF | TGTGCCAGCAGCTTAGTAGGGGTCATTGGGGGCTACACCTTC
TRBJ2-3 | . | TRBD2 | TRBV12-5 | CASGFHGTSGIGDTQYF | TGTGCTAGTGGTTTCCACGGGACTAGCGGGATTGGAGATACGCAGTATTTT
TRBJ1-1 | . | . | TRBV15 | CATSLGRVMNTEAFF | TGTGCCACCAGCTTGGGAAGGGTGATGAACACTGAAGCTTTCTTT
TRBJ2-5 | . | TRBD2 | TRBV18 | CASSQLAGSKATQYF | TGTGCCAGCTCACAGCTAGCGGGCTCCAAGGCGACCCAGTACTTC
TRBJ2-7 | . | . | TRBV5-1 | CASSFLGEQYF | TGCGCCAGCAGCTTCCTAGGCGAGCAGTACTTC
TRBJ1-3 | . | TRBD1 | TRBV19 | CASSISQGAFSGNTIYF | TGTGCCAGTAGTATCAGTCAGGGGGCTTTCTCTGGAAACACCATATATTTT
TRBJ2-7 | . | TRBD1 | TRBV3-1/TRBV3-2 | CASSQPGQPTYEQYF | TGTGCCAGCAGCCAGCCGGGACAGCCAACCTACGAGCAGTACTTC
TRBJ1-6 | once | . | TRBV18 | CASSPLTGKVGSPLHF | TGTGCCAGCTCACCACTAACGGGGAAGGTGGGTTCACCCCTCCACTTT
TRBJ1-2 | . | . | TRBV7-8 | CASSLRVGDYTF | TGTGCCAGCAGCCTCCGTGTCGGGGACTACACCTTC
TRBJ2-7 | . | TRBD2 | TRBV5-4 | CASRAGGEEQYF | TGTGCCAGCAGGGCGGGGGGCGAGGAGCAGTACTTC
TRBJ1-4 | . | . | TRBV29-1 | CSVENTGGDEKLFF | TGCAGCGTTGAAAATACGGGCGGGGATGAAAAACTGTTTTTT
TRBJ1-2 | . | . | TRBV5-1 | CASSLLDIPYGYTF | TGCGCCAGCAGCTTGCTGGACATACCCTATGGCTACACCTTC
TRBJ2-7 | . | . | TRBV27 | CASRGVGKTYEQYF | TGTGCCAGCAGGGGGGTCGGTAAAACCTACGAGCAGTACTTC
TRBJ1-4 | . | . | TRBV24-1 | CATSDTGGAGEKLFF | TGTGCCACCAGTGATACGGGGGGGGCAGGAGAAAAACTGTTTTTT
TRBJ2-3 | . | . | TRBV19 | CASSIRGGPPLNTQYF | TGTGCCAGTAGTATAAGGGGGGGGCCTCCTCTTAATACGCAGTATTTT
TRBJ1-1 | . | . | TRBV11-2 | CASSLSTEAFF | TGTGCCAGCAGCTTGTCCACTGAAGCTTTCTTT
TRBJ2-3 | . | . | TRBV28 | CASRQGLSTDTQYF | TGTGCCAGCAGACAGGGACTGAGCACAGATACGCAGTATTTT
TRBJ2-7 | . | . | TRBV6-2/TRBV6-3 | CASSYYGRGGEQYF | TGTGCCAGCAGTTACTACGGTAGGGGAGGCGAGCAGTACTTC
TRBJ1-2 | . | . | TRBV5-6 | CASSVWEGVDGYTF | TGTGCCAGCAGCGTATGGGAGGGAGTAGATGGCTACACCTTC
TRBJ2-5 | . | TRBD2 | TRBV12-5 | CASGLGTSGKETQYF | TGTGCTAGTGGTTTGGGGACTAGCGGTAAAGAGACCCAGTACTTC
TRBJ2-1 | . | . | TRBV29-1 | CSVARHEQFF | TGCAGCGTTGCCCGACATGAGCAGTTCTTC
TRBJ2-7 | . | . | TRBV27 | CASRDLSYEQYF | TGTGCCAGCAGAGACCTCTCCTACGAGCAGTACTTC